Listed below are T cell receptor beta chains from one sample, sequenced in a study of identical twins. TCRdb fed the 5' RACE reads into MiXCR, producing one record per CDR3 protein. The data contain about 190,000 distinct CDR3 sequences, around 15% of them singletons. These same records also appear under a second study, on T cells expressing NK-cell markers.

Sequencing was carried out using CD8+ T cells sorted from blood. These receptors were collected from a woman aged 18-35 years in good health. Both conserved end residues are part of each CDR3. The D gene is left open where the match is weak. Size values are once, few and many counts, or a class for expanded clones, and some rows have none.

CDR3: CASSPLFGADTQYF
DNA: TGTGCCAGCAGTCCCCTCTTCGGCGCAGATACGCAGTATTTT
J: TRBJ2-3
V: TRBV27
size: -
length: 14
D: -

CDR3: CASRSGGGQETQYF
DNA: TGTGCCAGCAGATCGGGCGGGGGTCAAGAGACCCAGTACTTC
J: TRBJ2-5
V: TRBV12-3/TRBV12-4
size: -
length: 14
D: TRBD2

CDR3: CASSQEVRLNTEAFF
DNA: TGCGCCAGCAGCCAAGAAGTAAGGCTGAACACTGAAGCTTTCTTT
J: TRBJ1-1
V: TRBV4-3
size: few
length: 15
D: -

CDR3: CASSSSVPSGGTDTQYF
DNA: TGTGCCAGCAGCTCCTCTGTTCCTAGCGGGGGCACAGATACGCAGTATTTT
J: TRBJ2-3
V: TRBV7-8
size: few
length: 17
D: TRBD2

CDR3: CASSPWSSYNEQFF
DNA: TGTGCCAGCTCTCCCTGGAGCTCCTACAATGAGCAGTTCTTC
J: TRBJ2-1
V: TRBV6-1
size: many
length: 14
D: -

CDR3: CASSFLPGRETYNEQFF
DNA: TGTGCCAGCAGTTTTCTCCCGGGGCGGGAGACTTACAATGAGCAGTTCTTC
J: TRBJ2-1
V: TRBV12-3/TRBV12-4
size: -
length: 17
D: TRBD2

CDR3: CASSPGLYEQYF
DNA: TGTGCCAGCAGTCCGGGTCTCTACGAGCAGTACTTC
J: TRBJ2-7
V: TRBV6-5
size: many
length: 12
D: -

CDR3: CASSQGANGYTF
DNA: TGTGCCAGCAGTCAGGGGGCCAATGGCTACACCTTC
J: TRBJ1-2
V: TRBV9
size: few
length: 12
D: TRBD1

CDR3: CASKKRSEAFF
DNA: TGTGCCAGCAAGAAACGGTCTGAAGCTTTCTTT
J: TRBJ1-1
V: TRBV27
size: -
length: 11
D: -

CDR3: CSARTGPSYEQYF
DNA: TGCAGTGCTCGGACAGGACCCTCCTACGAGCAGTACTTC
J: TRBJ2-7
V: TRBV20-1
size: -
length: 13
D: TRBD1

CDR3: CSAGGLADGYEQFF
DNA: TGCAGTGCTGGGGGGCTAGCGGATGGGTATGAGCAGTTCTTC
J: TRBJ2-1
V: TRBV20-1
size: few
length: 14
D: -

CDR3: CASSPQGPGEKLFF
DNA: TGTGCCAGCAGCCCACAGGGACCCGGGGAAAAACTGTTTTTT
J: TRBJ1-4
V: TRBV7-9
size: -
length: 14
D: -

CDR3: CASSFLTMVQFF
DNA: TGTGCCAGCAGCTTCCTTACAATGGTGCAGTTCTTC
J: TRBJ2-1
V: TRBV11-2
size: -
length: 12
D: -

CDR3: CASSYNPRGSGNEQFF
DNA: TGTGCCAGCAGTTACAACCCCCGCGGGAGTGGGAATGAGCAGTTCTTC
J: TRBJ2-1
V: TRBV6-2/TRBV6-3
size: -
length: 16
D: TRBD2

CDR3: CSADLAGEGYEQYF
DNA: TGCAGTGCTGATCTAGCGGGAGAAGGGTACGAGCAGTACTTC
J: TRBJ2-7
V: TRBV20-1
size: -
length: 14
D: TRBD2

CDR3: CASVRDRAETQYF
DNA: TGTGCCAGCGTCAGGGACAGGGCCGAGACCCAGTACTTC
J: TRBJ2-5
V: TRBV12-3/TRBV12-4
size: many
length: 13
D: TRBD1

CDR3: CASSAGGASNEKLFF
DNA: TGTGCCAGCAGCGCCGGGGGCGCGTCTAATGAAAAACTGTTTTTT
J: TRBJ1-4
V: TRBV9
size: few
length: 15
D: -

CDR3: CASSLGTSGFEQFF
DNA: TGTGCCAGCAGCCTCGGGACTAGCGGCTTCGAGCAGTTCTTC
J: TRBJ2-1
V: TRBV7-6
size: -
length: 14
D: TRBD2

CDR3: CASRSKAVGRETQYF
DNA: TGTGCCAGCAGATCTAAGGCGGTGGGCCGAGAGACCCAGTACTTC
J: TRBJ2-5
V: TRBV7-9
size: -
length: 15
D: -

CDR3: CSVVRTGGSEQYF
DNA: TGCAGCGTTGTAAGGACAGGAGGCTCCGAGCAGTACTTC
J: TRBJ2-7
V: TRBV29-1
size: few
length: 13
D: TRBD1

CDR3: CASTSLAGGDTDTQYF
DNA: TGCGCCAGCACATCACTAGCGGGAGGAGACACAGATACGCAGTATTTT
J: TRBJ2-3
V: TRBV23-1
size: -
length: 16
D: TRBD2

CDR3: CASSWGTTTDTQYF
DNA: TGTGCCAGCAGCTGGGGGACTACCACAGATACGCAGTATTTT
J: TRBJ2-3
V: TRBV7-2
size: -
length: 14
D: TRBD2

CDR3: CASSSWTESYNEQFF
DNA: TGTGCCAGCAGCTCTTGGACAGAATCTTACAATGAGCAGTTCTTC
J: TRBJ2-1
V: TRBV7-9
size: few
length: 15
D: -

CDR3: CSVGTGSPDTQYF
DNA: TGCAGCGTTGGGACAGGGAGTCCAGATACGCAGTATTTT
J: TRBJ2-3
V: TRBV29-1
size: -
length: 13
D: TRBD1

CDR3: CASSLALQAFF
DNA: TGTGCCAGCAGCTTGGCCCTCCAGGCTTTCTTT
J: TRBJ1-1
V: TRBV5-6
size: few
length: 11
D: -

CDR3: CASSQERLAGYNEQFF
DNA: TGTGCCAGCAGCCAAGAACGACTAGCGGGGTACAATGAGCAGTTCTTC
J: TRBJ2-1
V: TRBV14
size: few
length: 16
D: TRBD2

CDR3: CASSVNALEGAFF
DNA: TGTGCCAGCAGTGTGAACGCTCTCGAAGGCGCTTTCTTT
J: TRBJ1-1
V: TRBV7-9
size: -
length: 13
D: -

CDR3: CASREDSRLSYEQYF
DNA: TGTGCCAGCAGAGAGGACAGCCGCCTCTCCTACGAGCAGTACTTC
J: TRBJ2-7
V: TRBV6-1
size: few
length: 15
D: -

CDR3: CASSESSPNYGYTF
DNA: TGTGCCAGCAGTGAATCGTCTCCTAACTATGGCTACACCTTC
J: TRBJ1-2
V: TRBV6-1
size: many
length: 14
D: -

CDR3: CASSLVRVSGANVLTF
DNA: TGTGCCAGCAGCCTAGTTAGGGTCTCTGGGGCCAACGTCCTGACTTTC
J: TRBJ2-6
V: TRBV7-9
size: -
length: 16
D: -

CDR3: CASSPKENEQFF
DNA: TGTGCCAGCAGCCCCAAGGAGAATGAGCAGTTCTTC
J: TRBJ2-1
V: TRBV9
size: few
length: 12
D: -

CDR3: CSAYGESSYNEQFF
DNA: TGCAGTGCTTATGGGGAAAGCTCCTACAATGAGCAGTTCTTC
J: TRBJ2-1
V: TRBV20-1
size: few
length: 14
D: -

CDR3: CATSRAETIYEQYF
DNA: TGTGCCACCAGCAGAGCGGAGACAATCTACGAGCAGTACTTC
J: TRBJ2-7
V: TRBV15
size: few
length: 14
D: -

CDR3: CASSPLRQGIYGYTF
DNA: TGTGCCAGCAGTCCCCTCCGACAGGGCATCTATGGCTACACCTTC
J: TRBJ1-2
V: TRBV6-1
size: few
length: 15
D: TRBD1

CDR3: CASSVFSGGDTQYF
DNA: TGTGCCAGCAGCGTATTCTCGGGAGGAGATACGCAGTATTTT
J: TRBJ2-3
V: TRBV7-3
size: -
length: 14
D: TRBD2

CDR3: CASSLERGGRTQYF
DNA: TGTGCCAGCAGCTTAGAGAGGGGGGGGCGGACGCAGTATTTT
J: TRBJ2-3
V: TRBV7-9
size: -
length: 14
D: -

CDR3: CPGPFAGNKNIQYF
DNA: TGTCCCGGTCCGTTTGCGGGGAATAAAAACATTCAGTACTTC
J: TRBJ2-4
V: TRBV29-1
size: few
length: 14
D: -

CDR3: CASSLAESANSPLHF
DNA: TGTGCCAGCAGCTTGGCGGAAAGCGCAAATTCACCCCTCCACTTT
J: TRBJ1-6
V: TRBV5-5
size: -
length: 15
D: -

CDR3: CATSLDRGAAGELFF
DNA: TGTGCCACCAGCCTGGACCGGGGGGCGGCCGGGGAGCTGTTTTTT
J: TRBJ2-2
V: TRBV15
size: -
length: 15
D: -

CDR3: CSYRQGGNEQFF
DNA: TGCAGCTATCGACAGGGGGGAAATGAGCAGTTCTTC
J: TRBJ2-1
V: TRBV29-1
size: -
length: 12
D: TRBD1

CDR3: CASSFYGANEQFF
DNA: TGCGCCAGCAGCTTCTATGGGGCGAACGAGCAGTTCTTC
J: TRBJ2-1
V: TRBV5-1
size: few
length: 13
D: -

CDR3: CASSLGPQSYEQYF
DNA: TGTGCCAGCAGCCTAGGGCCCCAATCCTACGAGCAGTACTTC
J: TRBJ2-7
V: TRBV12-3/TRBV12-4
size: few
length: 14
D: -

CDR3: CASRGMNTEAFF
DNA: TGCGCCAGCAGGGGCATGAACACTGAAGCTTTCTTT
J: TRBJ1-1
V: TRBV5-1
size: few
length: 12
D: -

CDR3: CASSLGNRPYEQYF
DNA: TGTGCCAGCAGTTTAGGAAATAGACCCTACGAGCAGTACTTC
J: TRBJ2-7
V: TRBV27
size: few
length: 14
D: -

CDR3: CASSSGRLGTEAFF
DNA: TGTGCCAGCAGCTCTGGCAGGCTGGGCACTGAAGCTTTCTTT
J: TRBJ1-1
V: TRBV7-6
size: -
length: 14
D: -

CDR3: CASSLLAGTQETQYF
DNA: TGCGCCAGCAGCCTCTTGGCGGGAACACAAGAGACCCAGTACTTC
J: TRBJ2-5
V: TRBV4-3
size: -
length: 15
D: -

CDR3: CASSQDRGHEQYF
DNA: TGTGCCAGCAGCCAAGATAGGGGGCATGAGCAGTACTTC
J: TRBJ2-7
V: TRBV3-1
size: few
length: 13
D: TRBD1

CDR3: CASSLRLGSEQFF
DNA: TGTGCCAGCAGTTTAAGGTTAGGAAGTGAGCAGTTCTTC
J: TRBJ2-1
V: TRBV12-3/TRBV12-4
size: few
length: 13
D: -

CDR3: CASSESAFGTGELFF
DNA: TGTGCCAGCAGTGAGTCGGCTTTTGGGACCGGGGAGCTGTTTTTT
J: TRBJ2-2
V: TRBV6-4
size: -
length: 15
D: -

CDR3: CASSQTRETQYF
DNA: TGTGCCAGCAGCCAAACCCGAGAGACCCAGTACTTC
J: TRBJ2-5
V: TRBV13
size: -
length: 12
D: -

CDR3: CASSLNGQGVGGANVLTF
DNA: TGTGCCAGCAGTCTAAACGGACAGGGAGTCGGTGGGGCCAACGTCCTGACTTTC
J: TRBJ2-6
V: TRBV27
size: few
length: 18
D: TRBD1

CDR3: CASSTGLTPHNEQFF
DNA: TGTGCCAGCAGTACAGGGTTAACCCCTCACAATGAGCAGTTCTTC
J: TRBJ2-1
V: TRBV12-3/TRBV12-4
size: -
length: 15
D: -

CDR3: CASSYFDGTYEQYF
DNA: TGTGCCAGCAGCTATTTCGACGGGACCTACGAGCAGTACTTC
J: TRBJ2-7
V: TRBV7-8
size: -
length: 14
D: -